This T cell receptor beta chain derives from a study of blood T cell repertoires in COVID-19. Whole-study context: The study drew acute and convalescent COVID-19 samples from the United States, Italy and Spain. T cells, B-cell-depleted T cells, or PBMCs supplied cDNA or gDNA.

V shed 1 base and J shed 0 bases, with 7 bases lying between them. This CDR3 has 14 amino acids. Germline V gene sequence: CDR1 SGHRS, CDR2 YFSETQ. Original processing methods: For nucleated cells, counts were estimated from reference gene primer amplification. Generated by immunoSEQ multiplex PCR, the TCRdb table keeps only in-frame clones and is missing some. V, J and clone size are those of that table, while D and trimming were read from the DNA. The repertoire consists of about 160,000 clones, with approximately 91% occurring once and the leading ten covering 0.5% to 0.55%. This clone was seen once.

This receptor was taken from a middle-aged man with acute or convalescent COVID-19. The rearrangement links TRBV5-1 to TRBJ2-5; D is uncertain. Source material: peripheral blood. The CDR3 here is CASSLNRYQETQYF. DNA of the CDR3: TGCGCCAGCAGCTTGAACCGGTACCAAGAGACCCAGTACTTC.